Below, 5 T cell receptor beta chains from the same sample are listed, as sequenced in a study of beta chain features in type 1 diabetes. Reverse transcription of all isolated RNA meant that expressed TCRB transcripts were sequenced. Measured with immunoSEQ multiplex PCR; TCRdb has only the in-frame clones, and not every one. The data show some 25,000 clones, approximately 70% seen once. Sequencing was performed on Tregs from blood. These receptors originate from a woman between 40 and 55 years old in good health.

The chain links TRBV25-1 to TRBJ2-7, with D tentatively TRBD1 (6 bases). Trimming took off 5 bases at V and 2 bases at J, with 13 bases between the two ends. The CDR3 contains 14 residues. From germline, CDR1 is MGHDK and CDR2 SYGVNS. The CDR3 region has the DNA TGTGCCAGCAGTCCGAGGGGGTTCACCTACGAGCAGTACTTC. Its translation is CASSPRGFTYEQYF.

V usage is TRBV19 and J usage is TRBJ2-1; TRBD2 might be the D (6 bases). Germline CDR1 LNHDA, CDR2 SQIVND (reference sequence). This CDR3 contains 15 residues. The V and J ends lost 10 bases and 8 bases respectively, with 24 bases between them. This CDR3 is CATFPGSGVRDEQFF. The CDR3 nucleotides read TGTGCCACATTCCCTGGATCGGGGGTGCGCGATGAGCAGTTCTTC.

Here the CDR3 DNA reads TGTGCCAGCATGGCTAGCTCGCCCTACGAGCAGTACTTC. Translated, it gives CASMASSPYEQYF. The chain links TRBV6-5 to TRBJ2-7, with D tentatively TRBD2 (5 bases). Germline assignment: CDR1 MNHEY and CDR2 SVGAGI. This CDR3 has 13 amino acids. Trimming left V 7 bases short and J 2 bases short, with 12 bases between.

This chain connects TRBV7-9 to TRBJ2-5; TRBD2 matches at 9 bases. Near its end, the DNA agrees better with TRBJ2-7, so the J call may be wrong. Germline V gene data show CDR1 as SEHNR and CDR2 as FQNEAQ (reference sequence). This CDR3 has 15 residues. CDR3 amino acids: CASSRIGTSPDEQYF. CDR3 bases: TGTGCCAGCAGCCGAATTGGGACTAGCCCCGACGAGCAGTACTTC.

The chain recombines TRBV5-1 with TRBJ2-2, with a weak D call TRBD2 (6 bases). CDR3 size: 15 residues. Trimming took off 1 base at V and 6 bases at J, with 13 bases between the two ends. CDR1 and CDR2 (germline): SGHRS, YFSETQ. The CDR3 DNA follows: TGCGCCAGCAGCTTGTCGCGGGGAGCTTCCGGGGAGCTGTTTTTT. This gives the protein CASSLSRGASGELFF.